This note documents a single T cell receptor beta chain sequence. Its antigen is currently unknown. This record comes from a study of T cell responses to AZD1222 COVID-19 vaccine. Germline V gene sequence: CDR1 SGHKS, CDR2 YYEKEE (reference sequence). This CDR3 comprises 18 residues. The V gene end was trimmed by 0 bases and the J gene end by 2 bases; junction bases not matched to a gene: 7. Study-level results: Close to half of all spike-specific TCRs reportedly target regions of the variants that are unmutated. Spike-specific TCR repertoires showed rising breadth and depth after two AZD1222 doses. Distributed over spike, vaccine-associated CD4 TCRs predominated at 160-218 and 743-854.

Clones were sequenced by immunoSEQ multiplex PCR, and TCRdb holds only the in-frame ones, with some missing. In the table there are about 84,000 clones, roughly 87% of which are singletons. This material consisted of peripheral blood, taken on day 0 of AZD1222 vaccination. The receptor's source is an adult in good health. This chain joins TRBV5-5 and TRBJ2-3; 12 positions agree with TRBD2. The CDR3 nucleotides read TGTGCCAGCAGCTTGGAGGCTAGCGGGAGGGGGCCCACAGATACGCAGTATTTT. Residues: CASSLEASGRGPTDTQYF.